This T cell receptor (beta chain) is from a study of blood T cell repertoires in COVID-19. Study background: In each case, the material was cDNA or gDNA derived from T cells, B-cell-depleted T cells, or PBMCs.

The CDR3 has 14 residues. With 9 bases clipped from V and 1 base from J, the junction kept 8 bases outside the gene matches. CDR1 and CDR2 from the germline V gene are SGHRS and YFSETQ. The protocol was immunoSEQ multiplex PCR, while the TCRdb copy is restricted to in-frame clones and leaves out a portion. In the table there are about 100,000 clones, about four fifths of which are singletons. The V call is TRBV5-1, the J call TRBJ1-1, with 8 bases lining up with TRBD1. The sequencing sample was made of peripheral blood. The sequence was obtained from a human donor in a cohort sampled during active COVID-19. CDR3 loop: CATTGGTANTEAFF. DNA for the CDR3: TGCGCCACCACAGGGGGTACTGCGAACACTGAAGCTTTCTTT. Full variable domain (missing parts from reference TRBV5-1 and TRBJ1-1): KAGVTQTPRYLIKTRGQQVTLSCSPISGHRSVSWYQQTPGQGLQFLFEYFSETQRNKGNFPGRFSGRQFSNSRSEMNVSTLELGDSALYLCATTGGTANTEAFFGQGTRLTVV.